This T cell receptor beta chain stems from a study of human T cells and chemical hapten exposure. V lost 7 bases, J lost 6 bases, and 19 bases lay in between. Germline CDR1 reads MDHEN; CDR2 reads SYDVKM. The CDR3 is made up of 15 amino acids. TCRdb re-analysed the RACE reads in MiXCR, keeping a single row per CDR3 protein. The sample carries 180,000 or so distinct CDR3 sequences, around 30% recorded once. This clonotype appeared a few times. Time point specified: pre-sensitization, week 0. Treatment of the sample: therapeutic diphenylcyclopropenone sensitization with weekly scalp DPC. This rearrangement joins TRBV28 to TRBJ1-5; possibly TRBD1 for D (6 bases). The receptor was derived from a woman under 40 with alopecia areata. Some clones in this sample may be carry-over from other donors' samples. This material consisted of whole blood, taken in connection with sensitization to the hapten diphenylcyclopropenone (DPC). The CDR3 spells CASTQGGGVGQPQHF. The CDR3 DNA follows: TGTGCCAGCACCCAAGGGGGAGGGGTTGGTCAGCCCCAGCATTTT.